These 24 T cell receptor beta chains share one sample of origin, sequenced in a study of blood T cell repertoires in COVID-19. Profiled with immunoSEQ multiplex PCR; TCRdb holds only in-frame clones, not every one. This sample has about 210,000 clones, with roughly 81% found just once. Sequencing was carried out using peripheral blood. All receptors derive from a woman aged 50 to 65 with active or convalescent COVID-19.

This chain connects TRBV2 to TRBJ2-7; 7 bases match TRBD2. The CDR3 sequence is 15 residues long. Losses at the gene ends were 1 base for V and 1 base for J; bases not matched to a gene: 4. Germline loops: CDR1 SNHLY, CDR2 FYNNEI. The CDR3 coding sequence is TGTGCCAGCAGTGAAGAGTCGGGAGGATCCTACGAGCAGTACTTC. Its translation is CASSEESGGSYEQYF.

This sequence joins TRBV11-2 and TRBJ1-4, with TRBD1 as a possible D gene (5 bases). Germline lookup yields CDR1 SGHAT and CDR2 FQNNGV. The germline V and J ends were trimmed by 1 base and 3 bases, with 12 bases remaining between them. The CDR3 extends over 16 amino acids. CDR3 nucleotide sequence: TGTGCCAGCAGCTTAGCGGGGGGGGTGTCTAATGAAAAACTGTTTTTT. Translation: CASSLAGGVSNEKLFF.

The CDR3 DNA reads as TGTGCCAGCAGCTTGGTAGCAGGGGGGAATTCACCCCTCCACTTT. Translation: CASSLVAGGNSPLHF. The chain combines TRBV5-4 with TRBJ1-6, with 7 bases identical to TRBD1. V gave up 0 bases and J gave up 7 bases; unmatched junction bases: 4. The CDR3 totals 15 residues. Looked up from germline, CDR1 is SGHNT and CDR2 is YYREEE (reference sequence).

CDR3 nucleotide sequence: TGTGCCAGCGGGTCCACCCGGGACACCGGGGAGCTGTTTTTT. This codes for CASGSTRDTGELFF. The rearrangement joins TRBV11-2 to TRBJ2-2; D ambiguous. In germline, CDR1 is SGHAT, CDR2 FQNNGV. CDR3 length equals 14 residues. Trimming removed 8 bases at V and 3 bases at J, with 13 bases between.

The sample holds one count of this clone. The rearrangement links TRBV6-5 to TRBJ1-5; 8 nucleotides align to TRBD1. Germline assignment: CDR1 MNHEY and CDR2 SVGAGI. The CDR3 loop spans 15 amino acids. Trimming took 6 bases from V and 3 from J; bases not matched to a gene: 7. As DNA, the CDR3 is TGTGCCAGCAGAACCGGGACAGGATCCAATCAGCCCCAGCATTTT. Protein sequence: CASRTGTGSNQPQHF.

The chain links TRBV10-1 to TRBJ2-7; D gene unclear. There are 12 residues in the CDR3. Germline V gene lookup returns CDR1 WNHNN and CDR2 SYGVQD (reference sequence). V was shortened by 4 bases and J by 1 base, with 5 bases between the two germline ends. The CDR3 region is CASSAYSYEQYF. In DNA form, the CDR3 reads TGCGCCAGCAGTGCGTATTCCTACGAGCAGTACTTC.

In DNA form, the CDR3 reads TGTGCCAGCAGCAAGGCCAGGGCTCAAGAGACCCAGTACTTC. It yields the protein CASSKARAQETQYF. J is TRBJ2-5 and V is TRBV7-2, with a possible D match to TRBD1 (5 bases). Deletions cut 5 bases from V and 2 bases from J, with 12 bases between. This CDR3 is 14 amino acids long. Germline CDR1 SGHTA, CDR2 FQGNSA.

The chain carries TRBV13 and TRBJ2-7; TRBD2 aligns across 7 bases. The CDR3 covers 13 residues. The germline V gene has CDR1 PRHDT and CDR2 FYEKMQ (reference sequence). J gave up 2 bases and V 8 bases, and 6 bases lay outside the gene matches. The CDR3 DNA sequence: TGTGCCAGCCCTGGGGGGGTAGCCTACGAGCAGTACTTC. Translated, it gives CASPGGVAYEQYF.

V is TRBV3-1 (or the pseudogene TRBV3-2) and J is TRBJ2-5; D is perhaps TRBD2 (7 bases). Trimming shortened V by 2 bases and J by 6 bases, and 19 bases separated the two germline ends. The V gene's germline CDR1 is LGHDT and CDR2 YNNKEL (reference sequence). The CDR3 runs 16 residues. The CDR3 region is CASSQRRGRGVKTQYF. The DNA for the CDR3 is TGTGCCAGCAGCCAAAGACGGGGGAGGGGGGTGAAGACCCAGTACTTC.

CDR3 residues: CASSQDSRTDTQYF. The CDR3 bases are TGTGCCAGCAGCCAAGATTCTCGCACAGATACGCAGTATTTT. V usage is TRBV4-2 and J usage is TRBJ2-3; D is undetermined. This CDR3 is built from 14 residues. Germline V gives CDR1 LGHNA, CDR2 YNFKEQ. The V end was cut by 0 bases, the J end by 1 base, with 5 bases between.

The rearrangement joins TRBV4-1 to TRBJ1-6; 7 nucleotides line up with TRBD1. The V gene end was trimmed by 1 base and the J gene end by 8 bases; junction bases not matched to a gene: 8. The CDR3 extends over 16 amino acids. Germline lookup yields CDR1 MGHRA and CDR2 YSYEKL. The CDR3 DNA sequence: TGCGCCAGCAGCCAAGGATCGACAGGGTATTATTCACCCCTCCACTTT. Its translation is CASSQGSTGYYSPLHF.

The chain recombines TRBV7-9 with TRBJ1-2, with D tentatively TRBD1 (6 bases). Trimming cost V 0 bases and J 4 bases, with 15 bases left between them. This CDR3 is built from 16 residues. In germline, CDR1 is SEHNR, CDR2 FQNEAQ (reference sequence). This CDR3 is CASSLAGALRIYGYTF. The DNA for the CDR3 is TGTGCCAGCAGCTTAGCGGGGGCCCTACGGATCTATGGCTACACCTTC.

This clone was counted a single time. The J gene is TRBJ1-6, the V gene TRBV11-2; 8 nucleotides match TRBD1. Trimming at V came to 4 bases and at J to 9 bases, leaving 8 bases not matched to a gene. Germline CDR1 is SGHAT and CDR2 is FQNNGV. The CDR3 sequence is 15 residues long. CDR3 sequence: CASSSRTGRISPLHF. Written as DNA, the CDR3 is TGTGCCAGCAGCTCCCGGACAGGGAGGATTTCACCCCTCCACTTT.

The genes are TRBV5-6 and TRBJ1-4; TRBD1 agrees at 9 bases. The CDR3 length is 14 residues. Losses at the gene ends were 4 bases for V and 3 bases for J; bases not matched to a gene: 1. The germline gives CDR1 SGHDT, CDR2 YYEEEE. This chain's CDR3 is CASSRDRANEKLFF. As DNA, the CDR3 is TGTGCCAGCAGCCGGGACAGGGCTAATGAAAAACTGTTTTTT.

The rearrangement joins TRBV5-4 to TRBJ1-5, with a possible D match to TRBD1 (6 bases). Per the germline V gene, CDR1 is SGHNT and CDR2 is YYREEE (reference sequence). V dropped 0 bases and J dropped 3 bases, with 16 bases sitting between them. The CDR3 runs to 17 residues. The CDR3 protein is CASSLERTVVTNQPQHF. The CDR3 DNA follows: TGTGCCAGCAGCTTGGAGAGGACAGTTGTTACCAATCAGCCCCAGCATTTT.

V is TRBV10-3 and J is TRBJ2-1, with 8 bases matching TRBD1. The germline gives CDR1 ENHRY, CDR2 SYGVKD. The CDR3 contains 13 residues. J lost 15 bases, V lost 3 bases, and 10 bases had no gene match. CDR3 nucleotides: TGTGCCATCAGTGAAACCAGGACAGGGAGAGGGTTCTTC. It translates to CAISETRTGRGFF.

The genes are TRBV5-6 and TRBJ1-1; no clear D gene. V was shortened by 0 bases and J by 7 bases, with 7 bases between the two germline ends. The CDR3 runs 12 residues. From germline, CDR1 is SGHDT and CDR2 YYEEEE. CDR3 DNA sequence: TGTGCCAGCAGCTTGGGTACAGTTGAAGCTTTCTTT. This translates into CASSLGTVEAFF. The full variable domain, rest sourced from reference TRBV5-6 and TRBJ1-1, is DAGVTQSPTHLIKTRGQQVTLRCSPKSGHDTVSWYQQALGQGPQFIFQYYEEEERQRGNFPDRFSGHQFPNYSSELNVNALLLGDSALYLCASSLGTVEAFFGQGTRLTVV.

In DNA, the CDR3 is TGTGCCAGCAGTCCGACTGGGACTAGCACAGATACGCAGTATTTT. Its translation is CASSPTGTSTDTQYF. The chain is built from TRBV28 and TRBJ2-3, with D perhaps matching TRBD2 (6 bases). This CDR3 spans 15 amino acids. V was pared by 5 bases and J by 0 bases, with 12 bases between. Germline loops: CDR1 MDHEN, CDR2 SYDVKM.

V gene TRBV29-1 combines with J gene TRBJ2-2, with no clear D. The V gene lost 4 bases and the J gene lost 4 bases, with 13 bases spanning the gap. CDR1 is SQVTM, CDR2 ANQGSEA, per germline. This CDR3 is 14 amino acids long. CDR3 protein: CSVGRTQTTGELFF. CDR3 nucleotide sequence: TGCAGCGTTGGCCGCACTCAAACCACCGGGGAGCTGTTTTTT.

The CDR3 DNA reads as TGTGCCATCAGTCGGGACAGCACTTACGAGCAGTACTTC. Protein: CAISRDSTYEQYF. This chain connects TRBV10-3 to TRBJ2-7; 7 nucleotides agree with TRBD1. CDR3 length equals 13 residues. After removal of 5 bases from V and 4 bases from J, the junction contained 5 bases not matched to a gene. Germline V gene data show CDR1 as ENHRY and CDR2 as SYGVKD.

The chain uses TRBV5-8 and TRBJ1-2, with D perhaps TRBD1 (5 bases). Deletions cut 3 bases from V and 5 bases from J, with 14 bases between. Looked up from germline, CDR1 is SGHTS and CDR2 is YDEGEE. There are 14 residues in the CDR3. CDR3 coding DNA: TGTGCCAGCAGCTGGAGCATACAGGTTTATGGCTACACCTTC. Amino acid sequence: CASSWSIQVYGYTF. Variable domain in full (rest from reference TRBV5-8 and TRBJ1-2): EAGVTQSPTHLIKTRGQQATLRCSPISGHTSVYWYQQALGLGLQFLLWYDEGEERNRGNFPPRFSGRQFPNYSSELNVNALELEDSALYLCASSWSIQVYGYTFGSGTRLTVV.

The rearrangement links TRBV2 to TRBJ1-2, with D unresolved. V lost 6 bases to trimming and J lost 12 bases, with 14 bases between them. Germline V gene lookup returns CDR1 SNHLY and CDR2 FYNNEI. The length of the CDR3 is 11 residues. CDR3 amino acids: CASRNFMNDTF. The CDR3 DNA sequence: TGTGCCAGCAGGAACTTTATGAATGACACCTTC. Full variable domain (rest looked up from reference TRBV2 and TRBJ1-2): EPEVTQTPSHQVTQMGQEVILRCVPISNHLYFYWYRQILGQKVEFLVSFYNNEISEKSEIFDDQFSVERPDGSNFTLKIRSTKLEDSAMYFCASRNFMNDTFGSGTRLTVV.

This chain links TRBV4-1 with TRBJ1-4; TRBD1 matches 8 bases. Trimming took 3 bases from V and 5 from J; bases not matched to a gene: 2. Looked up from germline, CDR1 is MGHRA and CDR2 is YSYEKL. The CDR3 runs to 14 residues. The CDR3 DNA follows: TGCGCCAGCAGCCAGGGGACAGGCAATGAAAAACTGTTTTTT. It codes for CASSQGTGNEKLFF.

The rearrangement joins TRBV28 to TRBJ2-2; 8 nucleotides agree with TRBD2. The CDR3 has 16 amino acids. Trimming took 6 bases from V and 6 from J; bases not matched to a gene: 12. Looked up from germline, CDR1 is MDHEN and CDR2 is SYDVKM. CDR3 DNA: TGTGCCAGCAGGTCGACCGGACTAGCAAATTCCGGGGAGCTGTTTTTT. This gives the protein CASRSTGLANSGELFF. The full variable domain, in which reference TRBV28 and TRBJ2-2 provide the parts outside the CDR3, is DVKVTQSSRYLVKRTGEKVFLECVQDMDHENMFWYRQDPGLGLRLIYFSYDVKMKEKGDIPEGYSVSREKKERFSLILESASTNQTSMYLCASRSTGLANSGELFFGEGSRLTVL.